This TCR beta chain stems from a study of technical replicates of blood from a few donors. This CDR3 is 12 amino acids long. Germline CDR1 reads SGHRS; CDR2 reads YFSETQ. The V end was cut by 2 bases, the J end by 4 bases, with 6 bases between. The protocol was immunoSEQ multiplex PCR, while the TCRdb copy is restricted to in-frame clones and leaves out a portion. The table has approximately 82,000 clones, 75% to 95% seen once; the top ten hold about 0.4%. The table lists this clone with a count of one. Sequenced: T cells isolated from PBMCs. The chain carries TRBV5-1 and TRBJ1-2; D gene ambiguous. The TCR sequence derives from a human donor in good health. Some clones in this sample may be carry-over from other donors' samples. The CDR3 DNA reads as TGCGCCAGCAGCTTACACAGCTATGGCTACACCTTC. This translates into CASSLHSYGYTF.